Shown below are 10 T cell receptor beta chains from a single sample sequenced in a study of T cells in Graves' hyperthyroidism and ophthalmopathy. Amplified TCR beta CDR3 regions came from RNA transcripts. Initially, a first-round RT-PCR of the TCR CDR3 employed the HTBI primer set. Using its own MiXCR run on the multiplex PCR reads, TCRdb lists one record per CDR3 protein. The table shows 190,000 or so distinct CDR3 sequences, with about a sixth occurring only once. Sequencing used blood. These receptors all stem from a man aged 35-49 years with Graves' hyperthyroidism.

The table lists this clonotype with a few counts. The chain uses TRBV28 and TRBJ1-2, with 7 bases matching TRBD1. The CDR3 covers 14 residues. V lost 7 bases, J lost 3 bases, and 8 bases stayed unmatched. The germline V gene has CDR1 MDHEN and CDR2 SYDVKM. This CDR3 reads CASNRQGTDYGYTF. CDR3 DNA sequence: TGTGCCAGCAACCGACAGGGAACGGACTATGGCTACACCTTC.

This clonotype was detected many times. V is TRBV7-2 and J is TRBJ2-7; D unresolved. This CDR3 region has 14 residues. Germline-derived CDR1 and CDR2 are SGHTA and FQGNSA. V shed 4 bases and J shed 1 base, with 11 bases lying between them. The DNA for the CDR3 is TGTGCCAGCAGCTCCCCGGGCCAATCCTACGAGCAGTACTTC. Its protein is CASSSPGQSYEQYF. Supplemented by reference TRBV7-2 and TRBJ2-7, the full variable domain reads GAGVSQSPSNKVTEKGKDVELRCDPISGHTALYWYRQSLGQGLEFLIYFQGNSAPDKSGLPSDRFSAERTGGSVSTLTIQRTQQEDSAVYLCASSSPGQSYEQYFGPGTRLTVT.

This clonotype was counted at least ten times. The V gene is TRBV30, the J gene TRBJ1-2, with D tentatively TRBD1 (5 bases). V dropped 1 base and J dropped 8 bases, with 17 bases sitting between them. Germline values: CDR1 GTSNPN, CDR2 SVGIG (reference sequence). CDR3 length: 14 residues. CDR3 DNA: TGTGCCTGGAGTGCCGGTTTGGGGAGGGACGGCTACACCTTC. It yields the protein CAWSAGLGRDGYTF.

In its sample, this clonotype was seen many times. The J gene is TRBJ2-2, the V gene TRBV11-3, with 7 bases aligning to TRBD2. Germline values: CDR1 SGHNT, CDR2 YENEEA. V shed 5 bases and J 5 bases; nucleotides not matched to a gene: 11. This CDR3 is 16 amino acids long. The CDR3 sequence is CASSPGSGERTGELFF. The DNA for the CDR3 is TGTGCCAGCAGCCCCGGCAGCGGGGAGAGAACCGGGGAGCTGTTTTTT.

Notes on this clonotype: This may be a read error, as it is one base from a much larger clone. The chain joins TRBV11-2 to TRBJ1-1; D not certain. Germline V gives CDR1 SGHAT, CDR2 FQNNGV. The CDR3 runs 15 residues. As DNA, the CDR3 is TGTGCCAGCTCACCACTCCCCGTCAAAAACACTGGAGCTTTCTTT. Its translation: CASSPLPVKNTGAFF. The whole variable domain, remainder taken from reference TRBV11-2 and TRBJ1-1, is EAGVAQSPRYKIIEKRQSVAFWCNPISGHATLYWYQQILGQGPKLLIQFQNNGVVDDSQLPKDRFSAERLKGVDSTLKIQPAKLEDSAVYLCASSPLPVKNTGAFFGQGTRLTVV.

This clonotype was observed a handful of times. The rearrangement uses TRBV6-2 or TRBV6-3 and TRBJ1-5, with 7 positions matching TRBD1. V lost 6 bases, J lost 0 bases, and 8 bases stayed unmatched. The CDR3 extends over 16 amino acids. CDR1 and CDR2 from the germline V gene are MNHEY and SVGEGT. The CDR3 reads CASRGQATLSNQPQHF. As DNA, the CDR3 is TGTGCCAGCAGAGGACAGGCGACCCTTAGCAATCAGCCCCAGCATTTT.

This clonotype came up many times. The chain uses TRBV3-1 and TRBJ1-5; D remains unclear. The CDR3 is 15 amino acids. CDR1 and CDR2 from the germline V gene are LGHDT and YNNKEL (reference sequence). V shed 6 bases and J shed 0 bases, with 12 bases lying between them. The CDR3 bases are TGTGCCAGCAGAGTGTCGCCACCTAGCAATCAGCCCCAGCATTTT. Its protein product is CASRVSPPSNQPQHF.

The chain's CDR3 is CASSSSGAQGGELFF. CDR3 in DNA: TGTGCCAGCAGCAGTAGCGGGGCCCAAGGCGGGGAGCTGTTTTTT. The chain employs TRBV4-2 and TRBJ2-2, with 8 bases lining up with TRBD2. Germline loops: CDR1 LGHNA, CDR2 YNFKEQ. The junction had 9 bases not matched to a gene; V was cut back by 5 bases and J by 7 bases. The CDR3 consists of 15 residues.

This clonotype appeared many times. For the CDR3, the DNA is TGTGCCAGCAGTGACGGGGCTACCTACGAGCAGTACTTC. This sequence encodes CASSDGATYEQYF. The chain has TRBV6-1 and TRBJ2-7; possibly TRBD1 or TRBD2 for D (5 bases each). Germline V gene lookup returns CDR1 MNHNS and CDR2 SASEGT. V lost 3 bases and J lost 2, with 8 bases in between. CDR3 size: 13 residues.

This clonotype was recorded at least ten times. J is TRBJ1-2 and V is TRBV2; 8 bases map to TRBD1. Unmatched junction bases numbered 3, after V lost 5 bases and J lost 1 base. From germline, CDR1 is SNHLY and CDR2 FYNNEI. The CDR3 has 14 amino acids. This CDR3 reads CASSRTGFNYGYTF. CDR3 coding DNA: TGTGCCAGCAGTCGGACAGGGTTTAACTATGGCTACACCTTC. The variable domain in full, with the rest retrieved from reference TRBV2 and TRBJ1-2, is EPEVTQTPSHQVTQMGQEVILRCVPISNHLYFYWYRQILGQKVEFLVSFYNNEISEKSEIFDDQFSVERPDGSNFTLKIRSTKLEDSAMYFCASSRTGFNYGYTFGSGTRLTVV.